Presented here are 32 T cell receptor beta chains from one specimen sequenced in a study of T cells expressing NK-cell markers. TCRdb re-called the 5' RACE reads, yielding one record per CDR3 amino acid sequence without DNA. Recorded for this sample: a few hundred thousand distinct CDR3 sequences. The sequencing sample was made of blood T cells: a sorted CD56 or NKG2C T cell subset, CD4+ or CD8+ T cells, or bulk PBMC T cells (not recorded which). The receptors were gathered from a man aged 18 to 30 in good health.

The chain is built from TRBV6-1 and TRBJ2-3; the D gene TCRdb calls, TRBD2, cannot be checked with no DNA. The V gene's germline CDR1 is MNHNS and CDR2 SASEGT. The CDR3 sequence is 16 residues long. The CDR3 reads CASSEGLSGVLDTQYF.

V gene TRBV12-3 or TRBV12-4 combines with J gene TRBJ2-1; TCRdb proposes TRBD1, but this gene call is untestable without DNA. This CDR3 has 15 amino acids. This CDR3 is CASSFGGSNNNEQFF.

The chain couples TRBV21-1 to TRBJ2-4; TCRdb picks TRBD2, but there is no DNA to check that call. TRBV21-1 is assigned pseudogene status. The CDR3 totals 16 residues. The CDR3 reads CASRTRGLQAKNIQYF.

This chain links TRBV11-2 with TRBJ2-7; TCRdb picks TRBD1, but there is no DNA to check that call. Germline V gives CDR1 SGHAT, CDR2 FQNNGV. This CDR3 comprises 16 residues. The CDR3: CASSLGGAGGSYEQYF.

This chain connects TRBV11-2 to TRBJ1-2; TCRdb's assignment of TRBD1 cannot be checked, as there is no DNA. This CDR3 comprises 13 residues. Germline V gene lookup returns CDR1 SGHAT and CDR2 FQNNGV. The chain's CDR3 is CASSQGRTYGYTF.

The chain uses TRBV20-1 and TRBJ2-3; the D call from TCRdb, TRBD2, cannot be confirmed without DNA. This CDR3 region has 14 residues. Germline lookup yields CDR1 DFQATT and CDR2 SNEGSKA (reference sequence). The CDR3 protein is CSAVRRDGTDTQYF.

V is TRBV20-1 and J is TRBJ2-5; lacking DNA, the TRBD2 call made by TCRdb goes unchecked. The CDR3 covers 14 residues. The germline V gene encodes CDR1 DFQATT and CDR2 SNEGSKA (reference sequence). The CDR3 protein is CSAGTSGRTETQYF.

The rearrangement uses TRBV12-3 or TRBV12-4 and TRBJ2-6; TCRdb indicates TRBD1, and absent DNA this call remains unverified. CDR3 size: 19 residues. The CDR3 spells CASSLMGRGRVMGANVLTF.

The chain has TRBV10-3 and TRBJ2-7; TCRdb names TRBD1, which stays unverified in the absence of DNA. The CDR3 has 13 residues. The germline V gene has CDR1 ENHRY and CDR2 SYGVKD. The CDR3 spells CAISGGQSYEQYF.

This chain uses TRBV20-1 with TRBJ2-7; the D call of TRBD2 rests on TCRdb alone, since no DNA is present to check it. There are 14 residues in the CDR3. Germline assignment: CDR1 DFQATT and CDR2 SNEGSKA (reference sequence). CDR3: CSAGSSGRGYEQYF.

This chain uses TRBV20-1 with TRBJ2-7; TCRdb's D call, TRBD2, is unchecked because there is no DNA. This CDR3 has 14 residues. Germline V gives CDR1 DFQATT, CDR2 SNEGSKA (reference sequence). The CDR3 is CSASRPSPLYEQYF.

This chain uses TRBV12-3 or TRBV12-4 with TRBJ2-7; TCRdb reports TRBD2, a call that lacks DNA to check it against. The CDR3 length is 18 residues. This CDR3 reads CASSSQSFSGLKTYEQYF.

The V and J genes are TRBV12-3 or TRBV12-4 and TRBJ2-3. CDR3 length equals 12 residues. The CDR3 is CASSHTVDTQYF.

The chain is built from TRBV20-1 and TRBJ2-1; TCRdb gives TRBD2 as the D gene, but with no DNA this cannot be confirmed. Per germline, CDR1 DFQATT and CDR2 SNEGSKA (reference sequence). This CDR3 is built from 15 residues. This chain's CDR3 is CSARGGASGFDEQFF.

V is TRBV12-3 or TRBV12-4 and J is TRBJ1-4; the TCRdb D gene call, TRBD1, has no DNA to confirm it. The CDR3 covers 13 residues. The CDR3 region is CASSFRGLEKLFF.

The V call is TRBV18, the J call TRBJ2-7. In germline, CDR1 is KGHSH, CDR2 LQKENI. The CDR3 is 14 residues long. CDR3 amino acids: CASSPSAETYEQYF.

The chain has TRBV14 and TRBJ2-2. This CDR3 has 14 residues. Germline V CDR1 and CDR2: SGHDN, FVKESK. The CDR3 spells CASSNTVFAGELFF.

This chain uses TRBV20-1 with TRBJ2-1. Germline V CDR1 and CDR2: DFQATT, SNEGSKA (reference sequence). The CDR3 loop spans 11 amino acids. CDR3 sequence: CSAQRVNEQFF.

This rearrangement joins TRBV29-1 to TRBJ2-1; TCRdb's D gene call, TRBD1, goes unchecked for lack of DNA. The CDR3 contains 13 residues. Germline-derived CDR1 and CDR2 are SQVTM and ANQGSEA. CDR3 loop: CSERDTPYNEQFF.

The chain combines TRBV6-1 with TRBJ2-5. The CDR3 is made up of 15 amino acids. Germline CDR1 is MNHNS and CDR2 is SASEGT. CDR3 amino acids: CASSPTGSQAETQYF.

The genes are TRBV28 and TRBJ2-5; the D call from TCRdb, TRBD2, cannot be confirmed without DNA. Germline CDR1 and CDR2: MDHEN and SYDVKM. The CDR3 extends over 13 amino acids. CDR3 amino acids: CASAGGREETQYF.

The chain combines TRBV20-1 with TRBJ2-7; TCRdb's D gene call, TRBD1, goes unchecked for lack of DNA. The CDR3 runs to 14 residues. Germline assignment: CDR1 DFQATT and CDR2 SNEGSKA (reference sequence). CDR3 protein: CSARDTQGAHEQYF.

This CDR3 is CASSYTDRETQYF. The gene calls are TRBV6-5 and TRBJ2-5. This CDR3 region has 13 residues. Per the germline V gene, CDR1 is MNHEY and CDR2 is SVGAGI.

The chain joins TRBV20-1 to TRBJ2-3; there is no DNA to check the TCRdb D call of TRBD2. The germline V gene has CDR1 DFQATT and CDR2 SNEGSKA (reference sequence). This CDR3 spans 16 amino acids. The CDR3 reads CSATRRLAGETDTQYF.

The gene calls are TRBV18 and TRBJ1-5; TCRdb reports TRBD1, a call that lacks DNA to check it against. Germline V gives CDR1 KGHSH, CDR2 LQKENI. The CDR3 length is 15 residues. CDR3 residues: CASSPPGMQQGFQHF.

The chain recombines TRBV29-1 with TRBJ2-7; TCRdb's D call, TRBD1, is unchecked because there is no DNA. The CDR3 is 15 amino acids. Germline CDR1 is SQVTM and CDR2 is ANQGSEA. The CDR3 spells CSVGGGRGKSYEQYF.

The genes are TRBV12-3 or TRBV12-4 and TRBJ1-1. The CDR3 length is 14 residues. The CDR3 loop reads CASRPEDSNTEAFF.

V usage is TRBV12-3 or TRBV12-4 and J usage is TRBJ1-4. CDR3 size: 12 residues. CDR3: CATRGLREKLFF.

V usage is TRBV7-8 and J usage is TRBJ2-3; TCRdb calls TRBD1, which cannot be checked without DNA. This CDR3 spans 17 amino acids. From germline, CDR1 is SGHVS and CDR2 FQNEAQ. The CDR3 spells CASSPRPPSGSPDTQYF.

V gene TRBV5-6 combines with J gene TRBJ2-5. The V gene's germline CDR1 is SGHDT and CDR2 YYEEEE. The CDR3 length is 11 residues. CDR3 sequence: CASSKDTPQYF.

The rearrangement joins TRBV12-5 to TRBJ2-1. Germline CDR1 is LGHNT and CDR2 is FRNRAP. The CDR3 extends over 12 amino acids. The CDR3 reads CASGLGYNEQFF.

This rearrangement joins TRBV20-1 to TRBJ2-3; absent DNA, TCRdb's TRBD2 call cannot be checked. Germline V gene lookup returns CDR1 DFQATT and CDR2 SNEGSKA (reference sequence). The CDR3 loop spans 13 amino acids. CDR3 sequence: CSARRPGTDTQYF.